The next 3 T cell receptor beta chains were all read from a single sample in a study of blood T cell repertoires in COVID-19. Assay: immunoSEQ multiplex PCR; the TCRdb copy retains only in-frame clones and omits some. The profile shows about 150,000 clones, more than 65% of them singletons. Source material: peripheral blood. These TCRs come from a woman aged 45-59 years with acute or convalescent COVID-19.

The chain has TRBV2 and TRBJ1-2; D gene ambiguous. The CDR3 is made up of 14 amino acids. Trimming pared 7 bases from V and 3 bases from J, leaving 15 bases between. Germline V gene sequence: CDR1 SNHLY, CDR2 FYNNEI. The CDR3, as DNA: TGTGCCAGCAAAGCGGGTTATGACGACTATGGCTACACCTTC. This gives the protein CASKAGYDDYGYTF.

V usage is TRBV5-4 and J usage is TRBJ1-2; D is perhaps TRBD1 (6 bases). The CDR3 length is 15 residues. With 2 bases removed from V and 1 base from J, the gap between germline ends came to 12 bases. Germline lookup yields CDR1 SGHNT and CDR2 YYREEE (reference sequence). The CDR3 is CASSFPTGDNYGYTF. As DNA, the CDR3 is TGTGCCAGCAGCTTCCCGACAGGAGATAACTATGGCTACACCTTC.

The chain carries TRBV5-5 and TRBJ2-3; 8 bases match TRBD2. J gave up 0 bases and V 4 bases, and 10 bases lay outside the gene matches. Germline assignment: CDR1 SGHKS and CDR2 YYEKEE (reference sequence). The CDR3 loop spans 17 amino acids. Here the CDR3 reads CASSPVPSSGSTDTQYF. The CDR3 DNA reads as TGTGCCAGCAGCCCCGTGCCTTCTAGCGGGAGCACAGATACGCAGTATTTT. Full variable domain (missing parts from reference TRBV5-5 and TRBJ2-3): DAGVTQSPTHLIKTRGQQVTLRCSPISGHKSVSWYQQVLGQGPQFIFQYYEKEERGRGNFPDRFSARQFPNYSSELNVNALLLGDSALYLCASSPVPSSGSTDTQYFGPGTRLTVL.